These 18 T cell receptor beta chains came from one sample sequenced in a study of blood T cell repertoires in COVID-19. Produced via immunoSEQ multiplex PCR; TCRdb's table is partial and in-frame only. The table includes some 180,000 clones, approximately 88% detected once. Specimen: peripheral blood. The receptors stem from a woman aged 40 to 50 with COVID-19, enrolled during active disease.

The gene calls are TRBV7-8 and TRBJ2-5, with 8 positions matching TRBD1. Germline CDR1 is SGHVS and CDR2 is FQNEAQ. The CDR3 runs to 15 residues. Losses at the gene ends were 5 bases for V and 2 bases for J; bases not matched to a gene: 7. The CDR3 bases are TGTGCCAGCAGCATCCTCAGGGGGCGACAAGAGACCCAGTACTTC. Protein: CASSILRGRQETQYF.

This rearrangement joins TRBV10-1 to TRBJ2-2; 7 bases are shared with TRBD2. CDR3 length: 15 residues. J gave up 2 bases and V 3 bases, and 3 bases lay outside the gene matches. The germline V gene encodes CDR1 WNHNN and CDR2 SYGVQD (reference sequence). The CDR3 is CASSEAGRNTGELFF. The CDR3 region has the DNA TGCGCCAGCAGTGAAGCGGGGCGCAACACCGGGGAGCTGTTTTTT.

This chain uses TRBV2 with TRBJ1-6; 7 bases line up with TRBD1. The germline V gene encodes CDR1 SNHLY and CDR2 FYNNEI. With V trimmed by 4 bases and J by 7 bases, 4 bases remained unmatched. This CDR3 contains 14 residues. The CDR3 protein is CASSVLQGNSPLHF. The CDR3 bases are TGTGCCAGCAGTGTTTTACAGGGGAATTCACCCCTCCACTTT.

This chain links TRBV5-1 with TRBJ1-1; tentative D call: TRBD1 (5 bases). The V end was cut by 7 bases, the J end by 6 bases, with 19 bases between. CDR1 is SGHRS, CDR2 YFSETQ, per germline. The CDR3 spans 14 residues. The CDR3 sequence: CASAGQGGSPEAFF. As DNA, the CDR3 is TGCGCCAGCGCGGGGCAGGGCGGATCCCCTGAAGCTTTCTTT.

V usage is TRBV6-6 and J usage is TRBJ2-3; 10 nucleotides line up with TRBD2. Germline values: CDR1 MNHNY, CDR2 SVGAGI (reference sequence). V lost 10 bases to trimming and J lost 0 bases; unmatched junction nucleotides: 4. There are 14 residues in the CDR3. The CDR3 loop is CATGSGRSTDTQYF. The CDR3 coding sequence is TGTGCCACTGGTAGCGGGAGGAGCACAGATACGCAGTATTTT.

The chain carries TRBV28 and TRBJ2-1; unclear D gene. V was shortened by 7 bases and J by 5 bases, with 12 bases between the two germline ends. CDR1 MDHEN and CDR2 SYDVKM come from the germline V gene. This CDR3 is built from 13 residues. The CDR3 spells CASTQRLDNEQFF. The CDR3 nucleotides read TGTGCCAGCACCCAGAGGTTGGACAATGAGCAGTTCTTC. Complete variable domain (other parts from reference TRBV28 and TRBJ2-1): DVKVTQSSRYLVKRTGEKVFLECVQDMDHENMFWYRQDPGLGLRLIYFSYDVKMKEKGDIPEGYSVSREKKERFSLILESASTNQTSMYLCASTQRLDNEQFFGPGTRLTVL.

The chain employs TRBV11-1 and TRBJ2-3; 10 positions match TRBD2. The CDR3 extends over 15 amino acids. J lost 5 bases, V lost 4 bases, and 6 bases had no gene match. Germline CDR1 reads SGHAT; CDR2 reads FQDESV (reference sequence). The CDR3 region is CASSSSGGEVDTQYF. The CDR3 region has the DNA TGTGCCAGCAGCTCCAGCGGGGGGGAGGTAGATACGCAGTATTTT.

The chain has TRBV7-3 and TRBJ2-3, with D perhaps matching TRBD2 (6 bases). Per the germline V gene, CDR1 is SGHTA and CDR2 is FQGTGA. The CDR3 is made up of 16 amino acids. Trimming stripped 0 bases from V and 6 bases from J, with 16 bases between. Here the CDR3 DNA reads TGTGCCAGCAGCTTAACGGGCGGGATAGCTGTCGATACGCAGTATTTT. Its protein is CASSLTGGIAVDTQYF.

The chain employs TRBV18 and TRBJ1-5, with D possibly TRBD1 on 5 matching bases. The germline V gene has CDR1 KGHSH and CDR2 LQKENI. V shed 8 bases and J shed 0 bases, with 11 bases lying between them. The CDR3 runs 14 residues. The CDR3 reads CASRDSSSNQPQHF. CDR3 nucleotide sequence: TGTGCCAGCCGAGACAGTAGTAGCAATCAGCCCCAGCATTTT.

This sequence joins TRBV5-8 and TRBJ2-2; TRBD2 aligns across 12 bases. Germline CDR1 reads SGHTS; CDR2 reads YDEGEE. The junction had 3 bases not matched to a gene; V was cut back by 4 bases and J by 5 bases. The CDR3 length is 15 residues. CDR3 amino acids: CASSHGTSGTGELFF. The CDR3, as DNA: TGTGCCAGCAGCCACGGGACTAGCGGGACCGGGGAGCTGTTTTTT.

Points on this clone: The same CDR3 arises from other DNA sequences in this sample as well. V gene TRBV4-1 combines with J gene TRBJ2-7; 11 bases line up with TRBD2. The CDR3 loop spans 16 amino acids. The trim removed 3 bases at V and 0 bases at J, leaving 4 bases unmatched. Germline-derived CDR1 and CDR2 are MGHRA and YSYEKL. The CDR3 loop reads CASSHPGTSGSYEQYF. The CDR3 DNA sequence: TGCGCCAGCAGCCATCCCGGGACTAGCGGCTCCTACGAGCAGTACTTC.

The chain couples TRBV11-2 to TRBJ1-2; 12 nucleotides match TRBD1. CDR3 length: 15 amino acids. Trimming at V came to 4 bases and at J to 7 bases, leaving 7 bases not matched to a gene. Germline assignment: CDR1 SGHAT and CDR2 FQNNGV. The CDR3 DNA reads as TGTGCCAGCAGCTCGGGGACAGGGGGCGGAGGTGGCTACACCTTC. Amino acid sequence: CASSSGTGGGGGYTF. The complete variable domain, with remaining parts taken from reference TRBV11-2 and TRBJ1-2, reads EAGVAQSPRYKIIEKRQSVAFWCNPISGHATLYWYQQILGQGPKLLIQFQNNGVVDDSQLPKDRFSAERLKGVDSTLKIQPAKLEDSAVYLCASSSGTGGGGGYTFGSGTRLTVV.

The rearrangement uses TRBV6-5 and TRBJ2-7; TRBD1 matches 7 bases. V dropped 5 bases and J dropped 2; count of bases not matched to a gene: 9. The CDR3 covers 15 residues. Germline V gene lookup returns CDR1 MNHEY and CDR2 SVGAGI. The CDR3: CASSQPRQGAYEQYF. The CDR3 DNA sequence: TGTGCCAGCAGTCAACCTCGCCAGGGGGCCTACGAGCAGTACTTC.

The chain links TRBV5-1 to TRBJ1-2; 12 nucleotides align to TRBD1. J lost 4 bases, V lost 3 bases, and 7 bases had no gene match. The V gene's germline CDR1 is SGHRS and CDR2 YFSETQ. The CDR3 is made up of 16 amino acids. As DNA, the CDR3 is TGCGCCAGCAGCTCCGGGACAGGGGGCAAGCGCTATGGCTACACCTTC. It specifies CASSSGTGGKRYGYTF.

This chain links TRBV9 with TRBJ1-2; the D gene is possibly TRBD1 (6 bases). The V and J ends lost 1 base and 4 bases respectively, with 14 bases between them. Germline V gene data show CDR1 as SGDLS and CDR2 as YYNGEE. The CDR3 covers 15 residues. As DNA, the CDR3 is TGTGCCAGCAGCGTACAGGGGCAGGATCTCTATGGCTACACCTTC. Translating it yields CASSVQGQDLYGYTF.

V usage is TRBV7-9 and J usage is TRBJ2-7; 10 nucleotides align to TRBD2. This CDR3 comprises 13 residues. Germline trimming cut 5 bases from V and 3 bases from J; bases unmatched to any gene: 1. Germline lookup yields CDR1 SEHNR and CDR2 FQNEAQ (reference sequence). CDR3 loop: CASSRLAGYEQYF. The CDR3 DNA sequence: TGTGCCAGCAGCCGACTAGCGGGCTACGAGCAGTACTTC.

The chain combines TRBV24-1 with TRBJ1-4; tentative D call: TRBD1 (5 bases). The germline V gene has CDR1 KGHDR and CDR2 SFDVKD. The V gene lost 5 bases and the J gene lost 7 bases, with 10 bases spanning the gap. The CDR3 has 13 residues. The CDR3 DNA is TGTGCCACCAGTGCCGGGGGTAGTGAAAAACTGTTTTTT. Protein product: CATSAGGSEKLFF.

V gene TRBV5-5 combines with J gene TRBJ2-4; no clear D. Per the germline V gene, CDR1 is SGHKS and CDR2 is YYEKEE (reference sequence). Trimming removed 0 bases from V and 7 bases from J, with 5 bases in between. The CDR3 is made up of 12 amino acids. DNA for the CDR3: TGTGCCAGCAGCTTGGGAGCGAACATTCAGTACTTC. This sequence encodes CASSLGANIQYF.